This T cell receptor beta chain was obtained from a study of blood T cell repertoires in COVID-19. Overall study context: T cells, B-cell-depleted T cells, or PBMCs provided the cDNA or gDNA that served as material.

This table comes from immunoSEQ multiplex PCR, and its TCRdb copy is limited to in-frame clones, with some not included. The data hold about 340,000 clones, with approximately 82% observed a single time. Trimming pared 3 bases from V and 7 bases from J, leaving 7 bases between. The CDR3 length is 12 residues. Germline V CDR1 and CDR2: KGHSH, LQKENI. The V gene is TRBV18, the J gene TRBJ2-1; D perhaps matches TRBD1 (6 bases). The origin of this receptor is a man aged 30-40 years with active or convalescent COVID-19. Sequenced sample: peripheral blood. CDR3 loop: CASSPDRNEQFF. In nucleotides, the CDR3 is TGTGCCAGCTCACCCGACAGGAATGAGCAGTTCTTC.